This TCR beta chain was captured in a study of shared clonotypes between healthy human individuals. Findings and caveats of the study: Among the subsets, naive ones generally showed larger estimated richness than memory ones.

Clones were sequenced by immunoSEQ multiplex PCR, and TCRdb holds only the in-frame ones, with some missing. This sample has over a million clones, with 78% found just once. In the case of this clone: The antigen is undetermined.

Germline V gives CDR1 SGHDT, CDR2 YYEEEE. V was pared by 4 bases and J by 2 bases, with 19 bases between. CDR3 size: 16 residues. The sample consisted of memory CD4+ T cells from PBMCs. The subset here: CD45RA-negative fraction. The chain employs TRBV5-6 and TRBJ2-7, with D possibly being TRBD2 (7 bases). The TCR sequence derives from a young man in good health. Some clones in this sample may be carry-over from other donors' samples. The CDR3 loop is CASSPCGGHHPYEQYF. The CDR3 bases are TGTGCCAGCAGCCCGTGCGGGGGACACCATCCCTACGAGCAGTACTTC.